Presented here are 14 T cell receptor beta chains from one specimen sequenced in a study of response to subunit inactivated influenza vaccine. Each CDR3 protein gets one entry after TCRdb re-called the RT-PCR reads with MiXCR. This table has about 650,000 distinct CDR3 sequences, 15% to 18% appearing once. Material: PBMCs from blood, obtained 11 to 12 days after vaccination. Receptors originate from a man over 45 who received an inactivated influenza vaccine.

This clonotype was counted a few times. This chain uses TRBV3-1 with TRBJ1-1; the D is unclear. The CDR3 is made up of 15 amino acids. Germline-derived CDR1 and CDR2 are LGHDT and YNNKEL (reference sequence). Trimming pared 0 bases from V and 1 base from J, leaving 9 bases between. The CDR3 is CASSQDGVKNTEAFF. CDR3 nucleotide sequence: TGTGCCAGCAGCCAAGATGGGGTTAAGAACACTGAAGCTTTCTTT.

This clonotype was found a few times. As DNA, the CDR3 is TGTGCCAGCAGCCAAAAAGCGGGAGGAGTTGGGACCGGGGAGCTGTTTTTT. As protein: CASSQKAGGVGTGELFF. The V gene is TRBV4-2, the J gene TRBJ2-2; 9 bases are shared with TRBD2. The germline V gene has CDR1 LGHNA and CDR2 YNFKEQ. The CDR3 has 17 amino acids. V trimming: 2 bases; J trimming: 5 bases; junction bases outside the gene matches: 9.

J is TRBJ2-1 and V is TRBV11-2; 8 bases match TRBD2. With 5 bases clipped from V and 4 bases from J, the junction kept 10 bases outside the gene matches. The germline CDR1 and CDR2 sequences are SGHAT and FQNNGV. The CDR3 spans 16 residues. CDR3 protein: CASSPPGLAEYNEQFF. CDR3 DNA sequence: TGTGCCAGCAGCCCGCCCGGACTAGCTGAGTACAATGAGCAGTTCTTC.

This clonotype appeared a few times. V is TRBV11-2 and J is TRBJ2-1; D remains ambiguous. CDR1 is SGHAT, CDR2 FQNNGV, per germline. Trimming shortened V by 0 bases and J by 9 bases, and 12 bases separated the two germline ends. CDR3 size: 14 residues. The CDR3 protein is CASSLDRSSGEQFF. Here the CDR3 DNA reads TGTGCCAGCAGCTTAGATCGGTCTTCTGGTGAGCAGTTCTTC.

This chain connects TRBV5-1 to TRBJ2-3; no reliable D call. Germline V lookup: CDR1 SGHRS, CDR2 YFSETQ. The CDR3 has 14 residues. V lost 5 bases, J lost 2 bases, and 12 bases lay in between. The CDR3 coding sequence is TGCGCCAGCAGGAAGACACCAACCACAGATACGCAGTATTTT. Protein sequence: CASRKTPTTDTQYF.

This clonotype has only a few counts. The chain combines TRBV10-3 with TRBJ2-3; D is uncertain. This CDR3 region has 12 residues. CDR1 is ENHRY and CDR2 is SYGVKD in the germline V gene. V was cut by 6 bases and J by 3 bases, with 7 bases left in between. CDR3 in amino acids: CAIRAETDTQYF. CDR3 nucleotide sequence: TGTGCCATCAGGGCGGAGACAGATACGCAGTATTTT.

The CDR3 nucleotides read TGTGCCAGCCTCTACGGGGACACCGGGGAGCTGTTTTTT. Translation gives CASLYGDTGELFF. The V gene is TRBV6-2 or TRBV6-3, the J gene TRBJ2-2; TRBD2 might be the D (5 bases). The CDR3 totals 13 residues. The germline V gene has CDR1 MNHEY and CDR2 SVGEGT. V dropped 8 bases and J dropped 3 bases, with 10 bases sitting between them.

This clonotype was recorded many times. The chain employs TRBV7-2 and TRBJ1-5; D is uncertain. With 5 bases removed from V and 1 base from J, the gap between germline ends came to 6 bases. The CDR3 spans 13 residues. CDR1 is SGHTA and CDR2 is FQGNSA in the germline V gene. The CDR3 DNA is TGTGCCAGCAGCCCAGTAAGCAATCAGCCCCAGCATTTT. It is translated as CASSPVSNQPQHF.

This chain joins TRBV7-2 and TRBJ2-7, with 9 bases identical to TRBD1. The CDR3 extends over 15 amino acids. J was trimmed by 6 bases and V by 4 bases; bases with no gene match: 10. From germline, CDR1 is SGHTA and CDR2 FQGNSA. The CDR3 DNA reads as TGTGCCAGCAGCTCCTACAGGGGGCTAATTAGCGAGCAGTACTTC. This sequence encodes CASSSYRGLISEQYF.

This rearrangement joins TRBV29-1 to TRBJ2-3; TRBD2 might be the D (6 bases). The germline V and J ends were trimmed by 5 bases and 2 bases, with 14 bases remaining between them. CDR1 and CDR2 from the germline V gene are SQVTM and ANQGSEA. The CDR3 consists of 14 residues. The CDR3 coding sequence is TGCAGCGTTTTCCCGCGGGAATTCACAGATACGCAGTATTTT. This translates into CSVFPREFTDTQYF.

This rearrangement joins TRBV7-8 to TRBJ2-2, with D uncertain. The germline V gene has CDR1 SGHVS and CDR2 FQNEAQ. Trimming removed 0 bases from V and 6 bases from J, with 8 bases in between. The CDR3 sequence is 14 residues long. DNA for the CDR3: TGTGCCAGCAGCTTAGCGTACCAGTCCGGGGAGCTGTTTTTT. Residues: CASSLAYQSGELFF.

The sample holds a few counts of this clonotype. The CDR3 coding sequence is TGTGCCAGCAGTTTAAACCTAGCCTTGAACACTGAAGCTTTCTTT. Amino acid sequence: CASSLNLALNTEAFF. This chain links TRBV12-3 or TRBV12-4 with TRBJ1-1; no firm D call. Trimming shortened V by 2 bases and J by 0 bases, and 10 bases separated the two germline ends. The CDR3 sequence is 15 residues long.

This clonotype was recorded a few times. J is TRBJ2-1 and V is TRBV25-1; 8 bases agree with TRBD2. CDR1 MGHDK and CDR2 SYGVNS come from the germline V gene. J was trimmed by 4 bases and V by 0 bases; bases with no gene match: 11. The length of the CDR3 is 18 residues. CDR3 amino acids: CASSEYISPSGLYNEQFF. Here the CDR3 DNA reads TGTGCCAGCAGTGAATATATATCCCCTAGCGGGTTATACAATGAGCAGTTCTTC.

In this sample, this clonotype is medium-sized. J is TRBJ2-5 and V is TRBV29-1; 7 nucleotides align to TRBD1. V lost 6 bases, J lost 4 bases, and 5 bases stayed unmatched. The CDR3 extends over 12 amino acids. Germline-derived CDR1 and CDR2 are SQVTM and ANQGSEA. Here the CDR3 reads CSVGTAGETQYF. CDR3 nucleotides: TGCAGCGTAGGGACAGCCGGAGAGACCCAGTACTTC.